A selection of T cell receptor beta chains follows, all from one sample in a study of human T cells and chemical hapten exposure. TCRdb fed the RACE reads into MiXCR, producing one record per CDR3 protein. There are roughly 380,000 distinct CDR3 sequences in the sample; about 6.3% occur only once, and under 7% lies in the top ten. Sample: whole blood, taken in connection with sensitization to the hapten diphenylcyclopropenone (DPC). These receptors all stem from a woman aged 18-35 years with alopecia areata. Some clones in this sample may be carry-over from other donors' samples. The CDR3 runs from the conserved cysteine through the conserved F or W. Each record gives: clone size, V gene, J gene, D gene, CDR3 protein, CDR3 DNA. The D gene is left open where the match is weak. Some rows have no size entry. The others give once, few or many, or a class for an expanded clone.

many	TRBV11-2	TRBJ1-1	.	CASSLLNRGAGTEAFF	TGTGCCAGCAGCTTACTTAATAGGGGGGCAGGAACTGAAGCTTTCTTT
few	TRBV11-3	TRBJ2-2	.	CASSPGAATGELFF	TGTGCCAGCAGCCCTGGGGCAGCTACCGGGGAGCTGTTTTTT
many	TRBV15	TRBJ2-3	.	CATSVATGSTDTQYF	TGTGCCACCAGCGTAGCAACAGGGAGCACAGATACGCAGTATTTT
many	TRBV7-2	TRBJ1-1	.	CASSLMGTEAFF	TGTGCCAGCAGCTTAATGGGTACTGAAGCTTTCTTT
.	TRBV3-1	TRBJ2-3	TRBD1	CASSFPGQGTDTQYF	TGTGCCAGCAGTTTCCCGGGACAGGGCACAGATACGCAGTATTTT
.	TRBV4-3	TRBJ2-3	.	CASSQGRATGADTQYF	TGCGCCAGCAGCCAAGGAAGGGCCACCGGGGCAGATACGCAGTATTTT
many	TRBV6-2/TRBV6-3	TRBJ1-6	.	CASRDSNSPLHF	TGTGCCAGCAGGGACAGTAATTCACCCCTCCACTTT
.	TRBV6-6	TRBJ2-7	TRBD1	CASSGDRGEYF	TGTGCCAGCAGTGGGGACAGGGGGGAGTACTTC
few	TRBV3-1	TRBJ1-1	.	CASSPSCGQKNTEAFF	TGTGCCAGCAGCCCCAGTTGTGGACAGAAGAACACTGAAGCTTTCTTT
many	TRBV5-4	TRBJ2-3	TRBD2	CASSEGLAGSTDTQYF	TGTGCCAGCAGCGAGGGACTAGCGGGGAGCACAGATACGCAGTATTTT
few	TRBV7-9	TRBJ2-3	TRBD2	CASSKTSGAAVVDTQYF	TGTGCCAGCAGCAAGACTAGCGGGGCCGCGGTTGTGGATACGCAGTATTTT
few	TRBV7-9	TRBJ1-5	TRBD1	CASSLGPPGTGANQPQHF	TGTGCCAGCAGCTTGGGGCCCCCTGGGACAGGCGCAAATCAGCCCCAGCATTTT
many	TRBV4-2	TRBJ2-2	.	CASSQERGTNTGELFF	TGTGCCAGCAGCCAAGAACGGGGGACCAACACCGGGGAGCTGTTTTTT
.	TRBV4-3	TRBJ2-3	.	CATPPGERSTDTQYF	TGCGCCACCCCCCCGGGGGAGCGGAGCACAGATACGCAGTATTTT
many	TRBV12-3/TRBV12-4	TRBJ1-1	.	CASSLKRRNTEAFF	TGTGCCAGCAGTTTAAAGCGACGGAACACTGAAGCTTTCTTT
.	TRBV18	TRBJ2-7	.	CASSPYGPEGYEQYF	TGTGCCAGCTCACCATACGGACCCGAGGGCTACGAGCAGTACTTC
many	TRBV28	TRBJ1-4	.	CASSPYRALNEKLFF	TGTGCCAGCAGTCCCTACAGGGCGTTAAATGAAAAACTGTTTTTT
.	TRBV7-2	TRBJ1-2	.	CASSLASGAHGYTF	TGTGCCAGCAGCTTAGCATCGGGGGCCCATGGCTACACCTTC
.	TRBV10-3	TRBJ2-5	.	CAISDRAGTGGETQYF	TGTGCCATCAGTGACCGGGCCGGGACCGGAGGAGAGACCCAGTACTTC
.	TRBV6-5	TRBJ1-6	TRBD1	CASSRQGRNSPLHF	TGTGCCAGCAGCCGACAGGGTAGGAATTCACCCCTCCACTTT
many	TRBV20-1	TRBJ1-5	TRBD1	CSAADREGGNQPQHF	TGCAGTGCCGCGGACAGGGAAGGAGGCAATCAGCCCCAGCATTTT
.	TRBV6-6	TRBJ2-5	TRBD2	CASRLAGAQETQYF	TGTGCCAGCAGATTAGCGGGGGCCCAAGAGACCCAGTACTTC
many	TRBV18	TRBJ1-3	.	CASSPSIGQSSGNTIYF	TGTGCCAGCTCACCATCGATCGGACAGAGCTCTGGAAACACCATATATTTT
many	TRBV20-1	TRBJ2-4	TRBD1	CSAGPRDRAKNIQYF	TGCAGTGCTGGGCCCCGGGACAGAGCCAAAAACATTCAGTACTTC
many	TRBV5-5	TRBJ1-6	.	CASSLDPGGSHLHF	TGTGCCAGCAGCTTGGATCCAGGTGGGTCCCACCTCCACTTT
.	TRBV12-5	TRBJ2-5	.	CASGKGTGHPGETRYF	TGTGCTAGTGGGAAGGGAACGGGACACCCGGGAGAGACCCGGTACTTC
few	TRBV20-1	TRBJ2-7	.	CSARYPRAPLSYEQYF	TGCAGTGCTAGGTACCCCAGGGCACCTCTCTCCTACGAGCAGTACTTC
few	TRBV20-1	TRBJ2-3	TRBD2	CSAVRLAGGTDTQYF	TGCAGTGCCGTGAGACTAGCGGGGGGCACAGATACGCAGTATTTT
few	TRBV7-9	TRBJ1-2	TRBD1	CASTFVTLLGDRGHYGYTF	TGTGCCAGCACCTTCGTCACCCTCTTGGGAGACAGGGGGCACTATGGCTACACCTTC
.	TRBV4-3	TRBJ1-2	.	CASSQDLGGWNYGYTF	TGCGCCAGCAGCCAAGATCTGGGAGGTTGGAACTATGGCTACACCTTC
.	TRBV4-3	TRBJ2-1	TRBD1	CASSREGQGFYNEQFF	TGCGCCAGCAGCCGAGAAGGACAGGGATTCTACAATGAGCAGTTCTTC
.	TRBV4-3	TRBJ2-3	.	CASSRIVGPDTQYF	TGCGCCAGCAGCCGGATAGTAGGGCCAGATACGCAGTATTTT
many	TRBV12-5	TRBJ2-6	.	CASGLGRAWLTSGANVLTF	TGTGCTAGTGGTTTGGGCCGGGCTTGGCTGACTTCTGGGGCCAACGTCCTGACTTTC
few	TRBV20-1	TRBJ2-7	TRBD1	CSAWDRGTYEQYF	TGCAGTGCCTGGGACAGGGGGACCTACGAGCAGTACTTC
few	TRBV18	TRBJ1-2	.	CASSPPRGGTDYGYTF	TGTGCCAGCTCACCACCGAGGGGGGGAACAGACTATGGCTACACCTTC
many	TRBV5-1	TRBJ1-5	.	CASSLDGPNQPQHF	TGCGCCAGCAGCTTGGACGGTCCCAATCAGCCCCAGCATTTT
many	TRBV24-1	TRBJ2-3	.	CATSDSNDPDTQYF	TGTGCCACCAGTGACTCGAATGACCCAGATACGCAGTATTTT